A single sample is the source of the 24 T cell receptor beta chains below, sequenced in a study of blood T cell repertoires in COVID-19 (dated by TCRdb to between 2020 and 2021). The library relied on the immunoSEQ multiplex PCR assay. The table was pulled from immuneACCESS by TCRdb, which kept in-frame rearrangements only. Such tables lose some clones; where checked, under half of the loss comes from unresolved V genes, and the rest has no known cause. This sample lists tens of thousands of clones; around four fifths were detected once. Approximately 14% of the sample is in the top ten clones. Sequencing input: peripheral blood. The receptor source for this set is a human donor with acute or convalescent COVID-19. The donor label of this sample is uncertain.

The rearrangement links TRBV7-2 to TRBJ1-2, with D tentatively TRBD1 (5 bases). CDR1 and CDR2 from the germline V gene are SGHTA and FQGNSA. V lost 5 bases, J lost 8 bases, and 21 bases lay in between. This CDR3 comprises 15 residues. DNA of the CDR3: TGTGCCAGCAGCCAAGGACGGGGGGGTTATATGGGCTACACCTTC. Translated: CASSQGRGGYMGYTF.

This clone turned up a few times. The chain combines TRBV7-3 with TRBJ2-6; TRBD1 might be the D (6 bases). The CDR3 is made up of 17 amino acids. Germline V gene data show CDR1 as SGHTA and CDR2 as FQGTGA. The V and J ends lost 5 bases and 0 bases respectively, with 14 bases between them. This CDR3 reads CASSQGTLSSGANVLTF. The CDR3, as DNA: TGTGCCAGCAGCCAGGGGACCCTCAGCTCTGGGGCCAACGTCCTGACTTTC.

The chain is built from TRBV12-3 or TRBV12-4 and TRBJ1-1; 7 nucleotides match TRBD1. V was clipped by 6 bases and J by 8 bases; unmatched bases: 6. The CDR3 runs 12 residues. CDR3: CASSRRDREAFF. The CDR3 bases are TGTGCCAGCAGCCGTCGGGACAGAGAAGCTTTCTTT.

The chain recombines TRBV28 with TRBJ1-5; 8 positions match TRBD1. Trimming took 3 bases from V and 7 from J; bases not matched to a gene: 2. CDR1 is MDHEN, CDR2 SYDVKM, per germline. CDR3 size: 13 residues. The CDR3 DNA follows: TGTGCCAGCAGTTTTAGGACAGGGCAGCCCCAGCATTTT. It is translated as CASSFRTGQPQHF.

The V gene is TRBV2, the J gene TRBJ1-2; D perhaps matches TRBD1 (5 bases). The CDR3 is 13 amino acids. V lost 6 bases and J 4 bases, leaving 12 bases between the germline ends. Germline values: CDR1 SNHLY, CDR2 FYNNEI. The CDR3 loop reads CASSTGGGYGYTF. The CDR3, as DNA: TGTGCCAGCAGCACGGGGGGTGGCTATGGCTACACCTTC. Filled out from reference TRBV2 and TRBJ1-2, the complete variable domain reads EPEVTQTPSHQVTQMGQEVILRCVPISNHLYFYWYRQILGQKVEFLVSFYNNEISEKSEIFDDQFSVERPDGSNFTLKIRSTKLEDSAMYFCASSTGGGYGYTFGSGTRLTVV.

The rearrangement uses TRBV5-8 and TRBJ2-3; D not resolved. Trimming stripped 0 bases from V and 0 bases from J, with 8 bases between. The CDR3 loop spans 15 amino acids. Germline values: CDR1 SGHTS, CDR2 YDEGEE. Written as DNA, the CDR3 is TGTGCCAGCAGCTTGGCGGGTGTTAGCACAGATACGCAGTATTTT. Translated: CASSLAGVSTDTQYF.

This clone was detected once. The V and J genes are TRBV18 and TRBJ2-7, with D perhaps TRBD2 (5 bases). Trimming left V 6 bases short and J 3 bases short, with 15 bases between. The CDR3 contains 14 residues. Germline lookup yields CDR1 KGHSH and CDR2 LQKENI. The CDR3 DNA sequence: TGTGCCAGCTCTCCCCCCAGCGGAAGCTACGAGCAGTACTTC. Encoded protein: CASSPPSGSYEQYF.

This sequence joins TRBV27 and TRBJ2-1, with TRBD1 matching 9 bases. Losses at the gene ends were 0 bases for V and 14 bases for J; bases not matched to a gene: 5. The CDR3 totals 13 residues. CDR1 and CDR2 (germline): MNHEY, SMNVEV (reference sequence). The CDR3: CASSLSGTGREFF. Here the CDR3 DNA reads TGTGCCAGCAGTTTATCGGGGACAGGGCGGGAGTTCTTC.

This CDR3 reads CASSPGQGIFGYTF. The CDR3 DNA sequence: TGTGCCAGCAGCCCGGGACAGGGGATCTTTGGCTACACCTTC. The chain links TRBV7-9 to TRBJ1-2, with TRBD1 identical over 10 bases. The CDR3 loop spans 14 amino acids. Unmatched junction bases numbered 7, after V lost 5 bases and J lost 7 bases. CDR1 is SEHNR, CDR2 FQNEAQ, per germline (reference sequence).

DNA of the CDR3: TGTGCCAGCTCACTCTCAGGTTTTAGCAATCAGCCCCAGCATTTT. Its protein product is CASSLSGFSNQPQHF. The chain uses TRBV18 and TRBJ1-5, with D uncertain. Germline CDR1 and CDR2: KGHSH and LQKENI. Trimming cost V 4 bases and J 0 bases, with 10 bases left between them. The CDR3 totals 15 residues. The full variable domain, completed using reference TRBV18 and TRBJ1-5, is NAGVMQNPRHLVRRRGQEARLRCSPMKGHSHVYWYRQLPEEGLKFMVYLQKENIIDESGMPKERFSAEFPKEGPSILRIQQVVRGDSAAYFCASSLSGFSNQPQHFGDGTRLSIL.

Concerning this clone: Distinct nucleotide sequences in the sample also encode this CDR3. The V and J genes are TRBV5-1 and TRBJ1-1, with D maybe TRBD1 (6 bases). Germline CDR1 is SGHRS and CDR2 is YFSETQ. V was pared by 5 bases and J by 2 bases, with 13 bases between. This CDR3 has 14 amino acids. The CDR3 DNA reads TGCGCCAGCAGTCCCGGGACACCTAACACTGAAGCTTTCTTT. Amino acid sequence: CASSPGTPNTEAFF.

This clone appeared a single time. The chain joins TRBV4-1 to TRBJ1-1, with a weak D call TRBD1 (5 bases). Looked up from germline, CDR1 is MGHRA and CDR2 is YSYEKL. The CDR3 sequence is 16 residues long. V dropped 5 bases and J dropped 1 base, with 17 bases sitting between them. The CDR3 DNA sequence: TGCGCCAGCAGCTGGGGCAGGATCAAGAAGAACACTGAAGCTTTCTTT. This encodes CASSWGRIKKNTEAFF.

The CDR3 DNA follows: TGTGCCACCGAGAGCGGTTGGGCGGATACGCAGTATTTT. Amino acid sequence: CATESGWADTQYF. The rearrangement joins TRBV24-1 to TRBJ2-3; a possible D gene is TRBD2 (5 bases). The CDR3 runs to 13 residues. The germline gives CDR1 KGHDR, CDR2 SFDVKD. Trimming cost V 9 bases and J 6 bases, with 15 bases left between them.

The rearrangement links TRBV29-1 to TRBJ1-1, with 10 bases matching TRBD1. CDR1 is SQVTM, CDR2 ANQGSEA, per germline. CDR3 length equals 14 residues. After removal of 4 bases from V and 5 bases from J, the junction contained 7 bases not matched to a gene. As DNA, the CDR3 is TGCAGCGTTGCCGGACAGGGGGAAGGGACTGAAGCTTTCTTT. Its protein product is CSVAGQGEGTEAFF.

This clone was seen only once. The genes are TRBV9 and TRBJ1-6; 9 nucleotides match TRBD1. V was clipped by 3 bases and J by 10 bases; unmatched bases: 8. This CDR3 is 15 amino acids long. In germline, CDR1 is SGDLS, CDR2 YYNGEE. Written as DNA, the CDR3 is TGTGCCAGCAGCGCCCTGGGACAGGGACTCTCACCCCTCCACTTT. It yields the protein CASSALGQGLSPLHF.

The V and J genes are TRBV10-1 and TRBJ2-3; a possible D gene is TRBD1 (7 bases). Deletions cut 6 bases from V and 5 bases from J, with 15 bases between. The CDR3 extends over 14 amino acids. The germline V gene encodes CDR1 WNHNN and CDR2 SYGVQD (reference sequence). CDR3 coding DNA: TGCGCCAGCAGATCGGGGCAGGGGGGAGATACGCAGTATTTT. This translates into CASRSGQGGDTQYF.

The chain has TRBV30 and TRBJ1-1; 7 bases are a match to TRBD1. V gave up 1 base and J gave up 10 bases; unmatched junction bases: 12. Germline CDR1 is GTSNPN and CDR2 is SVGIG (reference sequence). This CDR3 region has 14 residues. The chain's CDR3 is CAWSARTGLARAFF. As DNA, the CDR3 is TGTGCCTGGAGTGCAAGGACAGGCCTCGCACGAGCTTTCTTT.

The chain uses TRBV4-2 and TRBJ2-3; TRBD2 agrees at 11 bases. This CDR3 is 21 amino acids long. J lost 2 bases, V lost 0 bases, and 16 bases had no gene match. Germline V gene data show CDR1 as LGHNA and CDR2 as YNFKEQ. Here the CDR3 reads CASSQEGTSGWEPLYTDTQYF. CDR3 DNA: TGTGCCAGCAGCCAAGAAGGGACTAGCGGATGGGAGCCACTATACACAGATACGCAGTATTTT.

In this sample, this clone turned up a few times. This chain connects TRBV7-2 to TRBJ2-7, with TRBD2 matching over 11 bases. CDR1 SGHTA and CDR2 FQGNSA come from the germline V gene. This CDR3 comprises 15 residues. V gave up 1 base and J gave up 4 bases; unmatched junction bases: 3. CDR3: CASSLVTSGSYEQYF. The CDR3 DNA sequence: TGTGCCAGCAGCTTAGTAACTAGCGGGAGTTACGAGCAGTACTTC.

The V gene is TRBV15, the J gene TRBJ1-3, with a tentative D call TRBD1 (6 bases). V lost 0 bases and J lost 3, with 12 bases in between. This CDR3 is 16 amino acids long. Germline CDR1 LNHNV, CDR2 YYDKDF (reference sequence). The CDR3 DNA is TGTGCCACCAGCAGAGAGCCAACCAGGGGTGGAAACACCATATATTTT. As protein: CATSREPTRGGNTIYF. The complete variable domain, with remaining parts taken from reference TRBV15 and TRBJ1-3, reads DAMVIQNPRYQVTQFGKPVTLSCSQTLNHNVMYWYQQKSSQAPKLLFHYYDKDFNNEADTPDNFQSRRPNTSFCFLDIRSPGLGDTAMYLCATSREPTRGGNTIYFGEGSWLTVV.

The CDR3 DNA follows: TGTGCCAGCAGCCCGGGACAGCTGAATCAGCCCCAGCATTTT. Translated, it gives CASSPGQLNQPQHF. The chain has TRBV6-5 and TRBJ1-5, with 7 bases lining up with TRBD1. Unmatched junction bases numbered 6, after V lost 6 bases and J lost 4 bases. This CDR3 region has 14 residues. Germline V gives CDR1 MNHEY, CDR2 SVGAGI.

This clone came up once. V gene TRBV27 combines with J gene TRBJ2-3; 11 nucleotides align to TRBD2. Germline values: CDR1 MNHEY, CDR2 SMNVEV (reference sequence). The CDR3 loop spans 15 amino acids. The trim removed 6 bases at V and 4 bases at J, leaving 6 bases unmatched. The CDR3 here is CASSSRGLAADTQYF. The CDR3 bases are TGTGCCAGCAGCTCCCGGGGACTAGCGGCAGATACGCAGTATTTT.

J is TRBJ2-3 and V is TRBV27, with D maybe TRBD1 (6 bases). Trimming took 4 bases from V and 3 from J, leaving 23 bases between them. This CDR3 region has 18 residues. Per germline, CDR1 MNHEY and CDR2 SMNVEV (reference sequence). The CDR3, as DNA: TGTGCCAGCAGTTCATTGGGGCAGTCCATAGGGGGAACAGATACGCAGTATTTT. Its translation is CASSSLGQSIGGTDTQYF.

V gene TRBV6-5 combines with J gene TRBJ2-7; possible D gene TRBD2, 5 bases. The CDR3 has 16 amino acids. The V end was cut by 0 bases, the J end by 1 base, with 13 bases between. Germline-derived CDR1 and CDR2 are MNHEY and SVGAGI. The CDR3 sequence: CASSYSKYGESYEQYF. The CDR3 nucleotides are TGTGCCAGCAGTTACTCGAAGTACGGGGAATCCTACGAGCAGTACTTC.